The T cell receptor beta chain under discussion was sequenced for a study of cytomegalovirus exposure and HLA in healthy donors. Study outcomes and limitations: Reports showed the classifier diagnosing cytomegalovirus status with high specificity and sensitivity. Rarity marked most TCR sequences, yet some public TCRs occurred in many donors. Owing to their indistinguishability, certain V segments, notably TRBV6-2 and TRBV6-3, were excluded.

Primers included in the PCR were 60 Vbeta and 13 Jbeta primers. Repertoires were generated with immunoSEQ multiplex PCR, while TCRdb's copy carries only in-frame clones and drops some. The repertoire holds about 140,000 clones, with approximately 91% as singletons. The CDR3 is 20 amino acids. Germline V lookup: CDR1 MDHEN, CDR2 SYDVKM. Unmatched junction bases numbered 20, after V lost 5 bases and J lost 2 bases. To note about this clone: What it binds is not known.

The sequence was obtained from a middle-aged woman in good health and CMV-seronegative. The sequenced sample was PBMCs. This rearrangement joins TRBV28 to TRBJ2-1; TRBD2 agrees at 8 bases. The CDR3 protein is CASSPTLEVSGKGAYNEQFF. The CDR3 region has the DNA TGTGCCAGCAGTCCCACCCTTGAGGTTAGCGGGAAAGGGGCCTACAATGAGCAGTTCTTC.